This T cell receptor (beta chain) is from a study of cytomegalovirus exposure and HLA in healthy donors. Findings of the study overall: There were three CMV-associated chains whose specificity for CMV antigens was confirmed in vitro. A later analysis found first-cohort TCR clusters tended to co-occur in the approximately 110 validation repertoires.

Trimming cost V 1 base and J 3 bases, with 16 bases left between them. CDR1 is MDHEN and CDR2 is SYDVKM in the germline V gene. This CDR3 is 17 amino acids long. Remarks on this clone: The antigen remains undetermined.

Data came from immunoSEQ multiplex PCR; TCRdb stores just in-frame clones and leaves some out. The sample has fewer than 95,000 clones, around 94% seen once. The sample was PBMCs. The rearrangement uses TRBV28 and TRBJ1-5; D unresolved. This sequence originates from a woman under 30 in good health and CMV-seronegative. DNA for the CDR3: TGTGCCAGCAGTTTATACGGTGGATTCGGGAACAATCAGCCCCAGCATTTT. Its protein is CASSLYGGFGNNQPQHF.